There are a few counts of the clone carrying this T cell receptor beta chain. Its antigen is not identified. These data come from a study of blood T cells in healthy people across ages. The wider study: When template switching was applied, about one barcoded beta molecule was captured per two T cells.

Germline V CDR1 and CDR2: DFQATT, SNEGSKA (reference sequence). The CDR3 spans 14 residues. V was pared by 8 bases and J by 0 bases, with 13 bases between. Findings of the study overall: There were more naive CD4+ cells and higher diversity in long-lived donors than in aged donors. Diversity estimates drawn from one million T cells were deemed underestimates.

Russia was home to the donors, healthy Caucasian individuals aged roughly 6 to 100. Sample-barcoded 5' priming and a J-beta primer mix drove a second PCR of roughly 7 to 11 cycles. TCRdb redid the calling of the 5' RACE reads with MiXCR, one entry per CDR3 protein. The table lists about a million distinct CDR3 sequences, more than 30% of them singletons, with around 13% in the top ten. J is TRBJ1-4 and V is TRBV20-1, with D possibly being TRBD1 (5 bases). Sequenced: blood. This TCR derives from a man younger than 35 in good health. CDR3 amino acids: CSTYPGATNEKLFF. The CDR3 bases are TGCAGTACATACCCGGGGGCAACTAATGAAAAACTGTTTTTT.